Below, 26 T cell receptor beta chains from the same sample are listed, as sequenced in a study of tumor-infiltrating lymphocytes in localized non-small cell lung cancer. Clones were read by immunoSEQ multiplex PCR, and TCRdb kept only the in-frame ones, dropping some. There are some 15,000 clones in the sample; approximately 49% occur only once, and about 16% lies in the top ten. Specimen: lung tumor tissue. All receptors derive from a human donor with non-small cell lung cancer.

The V call is TRBV20-1, the J call TRBJ2-5, with a possible D match to TRBD2 (7 bases). This CDR3 comprises 11 residues. Germline V gene lookup returns CDR1 DFQATT and CDR2 SNEGSKA (reference sequence). The CDR3 loop is CAAGRGETQYF. As DNA, the CDR3 is TGCGCCGCGGGGAGGGGGGAGACCCAGTACTTC.

The rearrangement uses TRBV7-3 and TRBJ2-1; D not certain. V lost 2 bases to trimming and J lost 5 bases, with 10 bases between them. Germline loops: CDR1 SGHTA, CDR2 FQGTGA. CDR3 length: 14 amino acids. The CDR3 loop reads CASSLESVHNEQFF. In DNA, the CDR3 is TGTGCCAGCAGCTTAGAGAGTGTACACAATGAGCAGTTCTTC. Full variable domain (remainder filled in from reference TRBV7-3 and TRBJ2-1): GAGVSQTPSNKVTEKGKYVELRCDPISGHTALYWYRQSLGQGPEFLIYFQGTGAADDSGLPNDRFFAVRPEGSVSTLKIQRTERGDSAVYLCASSLESVHNEQFFGPGTRLTVL.

This clone has just a few counts. The chain recombines TRBV7-2 with TRBJ1-3; D remains ambiguous. The V gene's germline CDR1 is SGHTA and CDR2 FQGNSA. V lost 5 bases and J lost 0, with 5 bases in between. This CDR3 contains 13 residues. CDR3 sequence: CASSPGSGNTIYF. CDR3 DNA sequence: TGTGCCAGCAGCCCCGGCTCTGGAAACACCATATATTTT.

This chain uses TRBV28 with TRBJ1-5; D gene unclear. In germline, CDR1 is MDHEN, CDR2 SYDVKM. V lost 6 bases and J lost 0, with 12 bases in between. The CDR3 has 15 residues. The CDR3 protein is CASSDRQTSNQPQHF. DNA of the CDR3: TGTGCCAGCAGCGACCGACAAACTAGCAATCAGCCCCAGCATTTT.

By frequency in the sample, this clone is large. The chain uses TRBV9 and TRBJ1-6; D possibly corresponds to TRBD1 (5 bases). The germline V gene encodes CDR1 SGDLS and CDR2 YYNGEE. Trimming took 0 bases from V and 6 from J, leaving 10 bases between them. CDR3 length: 15 residues. CDR3 amino acids: CASSVAPGPNSPLHF. The CDR3 bases are TGTGCCAGCAGCGTAGCCCCGGGACCTAATTCACCCCTCCACTTT.

V gene TRBV9 combines with J gene TRBJ1-4; D perhaps matches TRBD1 (5 bases). Trimming shortened V by 0 bases and J by 0 bases, and 12 bases separated the two germline ends. Germline V gene data show CDR1 as SGDLS and CDR2 as YYNGEE. There are 17 residues in the CDR3. CDR3 residues: CASSVEAGPTTNEKLFF. CDR3 bases: TGTGCCAGCAGCGTAGAAGCAGGGCCCACAACTAATGAAAAACTGTTTTTT.

This clone was detected a few times. This sequence joins TRBV5-8 and TRBJ1-2, with D unclear. V shed 8 bases and J shed 7 bases, with 12 bases lying between them. The V gene's germline CDR1 is SGHTS and CDR2 YDEGEE. The CDR3 is 11 residues long. The CDR3 coding sequence is TGTGCCAGTCCTGACCCGGTTGGCTACACCTTC. Translating gives CASPDPVGYTF.

Ten or more counts support this clone. This sequence joins TRBV7-9 and TRBJ1-1; D ambiguous. Germline V lookup: CDR1 SEHNR, CDR2 FQNEAQ (reference sequence). Trimming left V 1 base short and J 4 bases short, with 7 bases between. The CDR3 is made up of 13 amino acids. The CDR3 DNA is TGTGCCAGCAGCTTAGACAGTGCCACTGAAGCTTTCTTT. Its translation: CASSLDSATEAFF.

The chain recombines TRBV29-1 with TRBJ1-2; D remains unclear. Looked up from germline, CDR1 is SQVTM and CDR2 is ANQGSEA. V was trimmed by 4 bases and J by 5 bases, leaving 11 bases between them. The CDR3 has 12 residues. CDR3 amino acids: CSVGYRSYGYTF. DNA for the CDR3: TGCAGCGTTGGTTACAGATCTTATGGCTACACCTTC.

J is TRBJ1-1 and V is TRBV30; D is perhaps TRBD1 (5 bases). This CDR3 has 14 residues. Per germline, CDR1 GTSNPN and CDR2 SVGIG (reference sequence). The V and J ends lost 8 bases and 0 bases respectively, with 16 bases between them. CDR3 sequence: CARRQGGVNTEAFF. The CDR3 DNA is TGTGCCAGACGCCAGGGCGGGGTGAACACTGAAGCTTTCTTT.

The rearrangement joins TRBV28 to TRBJ2-5; D gene uncertain. Germline values: CDR1 MDHEN, CDR2 SYDVKM. This CDR3 spans 12 amino acids. Deletions cut 5 bases from V and 5 bases from J, with 9 bases between. This CDR3 reads CASSIYSETQYF. The CDR3 coding sequence is TGTGCCAGCAGTATTTACAGCGAGACCCAGTACTTC.

The chain uses TRBV28 and TRBJ2-5, with a tentative D call TRBD2 (6 bases). Germline V CDR1 and CDR2: MDHEN, SYDVKM. V lost 4 bases, J lost 2 bases, and 8 bases lay in between. This CDR3 comprises 13 residues. The CDR3 is CASSSGGQETQYF. CDR3 in DNA: TGTGCCAGCAGTTCTGGGGGGCAAGAGACCCAGTACTTC.

This clone was seen a few times. CDR3 sequence reads: CSGRMTGELFF. In nucleotides, the CDR3 is TGCAGCGGGAGAATGACCGGGGAGCTGTTTTTT. The chain is built from TRBV29-1 and TRBJ2-2; no clear D gene. This CDR3 is built from 11 residues. Germline V gene sequence: CDR1 SQVTM, CDR2 ANQGSEA. V lost 7 bases and J lost 5, with 8 bases in between.

The CDR3 sequence: CASSLTDGANYGYTF. CDR3 bases: TGTGCCAGCAGCCTGACAGATGGAGCAAACTATGGCTACACCTTC. The gene calls are TRBV6-5 and TRBJ1-2; D may be TRBD1 (5 bases). CDR3 length: 15 amino acids. V lost 6 bases and J 2 bases, leaving 16 bases between the germline ends. Germline CDR1 MNHEY, CDR2 SVGAGI.

The chain combines TRBV9 with TRBJ2-3, with unresolved D. V lost 0 bases to trimming and J lost 0 bases, with 5 bases between them. CDR3 length equals 14 residues. Germline V gene lookup returns CDR1 SGDLS and CDR2 YYNGEE. CDR3 bases: TGTGCCAGCAGCGTAGGGCAGAGCACAGATACGCAGTATTTT. Residues: CASSVGQSTDTQYF.

The chain is built from TRBV5-6 and TRBJ2-7; no firm D call. V shed 6 bases and J shed 6 bases, with 19 bases lying between them. The germline V gene has CDR1 SGHDT and CDR2 YYEEEE. There are 14 residues in the CDR3. The CDR3 coding sequence is TGTGCCAGCACCCCTAGGCCAACGTGGGGCGAGCAGTACTTC. This gives the protein CASTPRPTWGEQYF.

For the CDR3, the DNA is TGCGCCAGCAGCTGGCGACAGGGGCGGATCACTGAAGCTTTCTTT. This encodes CASSWRQGRITEAFF. The chain couples TRBV5-1 to TRBJ1-1; 8 positions agree with TRBD1. This CDR3 contains 15 residues. The V and J ends lost 3 bases and 4 bases, in that order; junction bases with no gene match: 8. CDR1 is SGHRS and CDR2 is YFSETQ in the germline V gene. The full variable domain, with the rest looked up from reference TRBV5-1 and TRBJ1-1, is KAGVTQTPRYLIKTRGQQVTLSCSPISGHRSVSWYQQTPGQGLQFLFEYFSETQRNKGNFPGRFSGRQFSNSRSEMNVSTLELGDSALYLCASSWRQGRITEAFFGQGTRLTVV.

The chain is built from TRBV30 and TRBJ2-7; the match to TRBD2 covers 7 bases. The V segment lost 1 base and the J segment 0 bases; nucleotides outside the gene matches: 3. CDR3 length: 14 amino acids. Germline V gene lookup returns CDR1 GTSNPN and CDR2 SVGIG (reference sequence). CDR3 coding DNA: TGTGCCTGGAGTGGCGGGGGTACCTCCTACGAGCAGTACTTC. Translation gives CAWSGGGTSYEQYF.

V usage is TRBV6-6 and J usage is TRBJ1-2, with D possibly matching TRBD1 (6 bases). V lost 2 bases, J lost 9 bases, and 16 bases lay in between. The CDR3 covers 14 residues. Germline lookup yields CDR1 MNHNY and CDR2 SVGAGI (reference sequence). The CDR3 here is CASSYLSGGVRYTF. The CDR3, as DNA: TGTGCCAGCAGTTACCTCTCTGGGGGCGTGCGCTACACCTTC.

The rearrangement joins TRBV27 to TRBJ1-5, with D hard to call. Germline V gene lookup returns CDR1 MNHEY and CDR2 SMNVEV (reference sequence). The CDR3 extends over 15 amino acids. V dropped 2 bases and J dropped 3 bases, with 11 bases sitting between them. The CDR3 sequence: CASSLVSGSNQPQHF. The CDR3 DNA sequence: TGTGCCAGCAGTTTAGTTTCTGGGTCCAATCAGCCCCAGCATTTT.

The chain couples TRBV7-2 to TRBJ1-6; D not resolved. There are 16 residues in the CDR3. Germline V gives CDR1 SGHTA, CDR2 FQGNSA. V dropped 3 bases and J dropped 5 bases, with 14 bases sitting between them. CDR3 bases: TGTGCCAGCAGCTTTCTTGGGGTAGGAAATAATTCACCCCTCCACTTT. It yields the protein CASSFLGVGNNSPLHF.

In DNA form, the CDR3 reads TGCAGCGCCTCCGGCGCGGGGGGGCGGTACGAGCAGTACTTC. Translated, it gives CSASGAGGRYEQYF. The chain couples TRBV29-1 to TRBJ2-7, with TRBD2 matching over 9 bases. The germline CDR1 and CDR2 sequences are SQVTM and ANQGSEA. The CDR3 length is 14 residues. V shed 7 bases, J shed 4 bases, and the junction held 11 bases outside the gene matches.

The gene calls are TRBV6-6 and TRBJ1-3; D remains unclear. V lost 5 bases, J lost 8 bases, and 16 bases lay in between. The CDR3 covers 14 residues. The V gene's germline CDR1 is MNHNY and CDR2 SVGAGI (reference sequence). CDR3 residues: CASSLSPGRDTIYF. DNA for the CDR3: TGTGCCAGCAGTCTCTCTCCAGGTCGGGACACCATATATTTT.

The chain carries TRBV30 and TRBJ2-5; D is unresolved. This CDR3 is 13 amino acids long. V lost 2 bases, J lost 5 bases, and 12 bases lay in between. Germline loops: CDR1 GTSNPN, CDR2 SVGIG (reference sequence). The CDR3 is CAWSTAHGETQYF. The CDR3 region has the DNA TGTGCCTGGAGTACAGCCCACGGGGAGACCCAGTACTTC.

This clone has a single count. The chain couples TRBV5-4 to TRBJ1-2; 8 positions match TRBD1. Germline V CDR1 and CDR2: SGHNT, YYREEE (reference sequence). Trimming cost V 4 bases and J 1 base; bases outside gene matches: 9. This CDR3 is built from 16 residues. The CDR3, as DNA: TGTGCCAGCAGCCCTGGACAGGGAGCTGTTAACTATGGCTACACCTTC. Its translation is CASSPGQGAVNYGYTF. Full variable domain (remainder filled in from reference TRBV5-4 and TRBJ1-2): ETGVTQSPTHLIKTRGQQVTLRCSSQSGHNTVSWYQQALGQGPQFIFQYYREEENGRGNFPPRFSGLQFPNYSSELNVNALELDDSALYLCASSPGQGAVNYGYTFGSGTRLTVV.

This rearrangement joins TRBV19 to TRBJ1-5; TRBD1 matches 7 bases. V was clipped by 4 bases and J by 9 bases; unmatched bases: 12. This CDR3 has 15 amino acids. Germline V gene data show CDR1 as LNHDA and CDR2 as SQIVND (reference sequence). In nucleotides, the CDR3 is TGTGCCAGTAGTACCCAGACAGGGAGCGTTTCGCCCCAGCATTTT. It specifies CASSTQTGSVSPQHF.